A single sample is the source of the 5 T cell receptor beta chains below, sequenced in a study of Ad26.COV2.S vaccination and SARS-CoV-2 variants listed by TCRdb under 2021. Receptors were amplified or captured by the immunoSEQ multiplex PCR assay. TCRdb provides this immuneACCESS table in a form limited to in-frame rearrangements. Some clones are lacking; in checked studies, under half of them reflect an unresolved V gene, and why the rest are absent is not known. The sample table holds 87,000 or so clones, of which approximately 81% were seen once. In total, the top ten clones hold about 16% of the sample. According to the study, the label for this sample's time point signals: individuals recovered from natural SARS-CoV-2 infection. This sample comprised peripheral blood, obtained after recovery from COVID-19. All receptors come from a human donor who had recovered from COVID-19.

The V call is TRBV3-1 (or the pseudogene TRBV3-2), the J call TRBJ1-4; D is unclear. V gave up 2 bases and J gave up 0 bases, with 4 bases separating them. CDR3 length: 14 amino acids. Germline V gene lookup returns CDR1 LGHDT and CDR2 YNNKEL (reference sequence). In DNA form, the CDR3 reads TGTGCCAGCAGCCAACAGGCAACTAATGAAAAACTGTTTTTT. It yields the protein CASSQQATNEKLFF.

J is TRBJ2-7 and V is TRBV5-1, with D tentatively TRBD1 (6 bases). V lost 0 bases and J 0 bases, leaving 10 bases between the germline ends. Germline CDR1 SGHRS, CDR2 YFSETQ. The CDR3 sequence is 15 residues long. The CDR3 nucleotides are TGCGCCAGCAGCTTGGGGCAGGGGAGCTCCTACGAGCAGTACTTC. Amino acids: CASSLGQGSSYEQYF.

V usage is TRBV3-1 (or the pseudogene TRBV3-2) and J usage is TRBJ1-1; 7 nucleotides line up with TRBD1. V lost 1 base, J lost 0 bases, and 8 bases stayed unmatched. Germline CDR1 LGHDT, CDR2 YNNKEL (reference sequence). This CDR3 is built from 17 residues. The CDR3 nucleotides are TGTGCCAGCAGCCAAGGTCGTACAGGGGTCGTGAACACTGAAGCTTTCTTT. It is translated as CASSQGRTGVVNTEAFF.

CDR3 nucleotides: TGTGCCAGCAGAAGGACAGGGGGCAGCATGATGGTTCAAGATCAGCCCCAGCATTTT. Translating it yields CASRRTGGSMMVQDQPQHF. This chain uses TRBV28 with TRBJ1-5, with 11 bases identical to TRBD1. Unmatched junction bases numbered 18, after V lost 6 bases and J lost 5 bases. Germline values: CDR1 MDHEN, CDR2 SYDVKM. This CDR3 spans 19 amino acids.

J is TRBJ1-4 and V is TRBV7-9; the D gene is possibly TRBD1 (5 bases). In germline, CDR1 is SEHNR, CDR2 FQNEAQ (reference sequence). The length of the CDR3 is 15 residues. The V end lost 5 bases, the J end lost 11 bases, and 21 bases lay between the germline ends. The CDR3 sequence: CASSPRRGDSVKLFF. In DNA form, the CDR3 reads TGTGCCAGCAGCCCCCGTAGGGGCGATTCTGTGAAACTGTTTTTT.